This TCR beta chain appears in the sequencing data of a study of blood T cell repertoires in COVID-19. Study details: Donors in the United States, Italy and Spain gave samples during acute or convalescent COVID-19. The analysed material was cDNA or gDNA that came from T cells, B-cell-depleted T cells, or PBMCs.

This CDR3 is built from 14 residues. V was clipped by 2 bases and J by 11 bases; unmatched bases: 9. Germline V lookup: CDR1 MNHNY, CDR2 SVGAGI (reference sequence). As handled by the study authors: Estimation of nucleated cell counts was performed using reference gene primer amplification. Repertoires were generated with immunoSEQ multiplex PCR, while TCRdb's copy carries only in-frame clones and drops some. The V and J calls and clone size come from that table; D and trimming were worked out from the DNA. The data show 130,000 or so clones, 88% seen once. Enrollment of patients from Seattle took place during active infection, with longitudinal follow-up.

Sequenced sample: peripheral blood. This clonotype was obtained from a human donor with COVID-19, enrolled during active disease. The donor label of this sample is uncertain. J is TRBJ1-1 and V is TRBV6-6, with 9 bases that match TRBD1. This CDR3 reads CASSYTYRDRAAFF. For the CDR3, the DNA is TGTGCCAGCAGTTACACTTACCGGGACAGGGCGGCTTTCTTT.